The 13 T cell receptor beta chains given below trace back to one sample, sequenced in a study of sequential checkpoint blockade in melanoma. Indicated treatment: randomized to nivolumab then ipilimumab (arm A) or the reverse (arm B). Generated by immunoSEQ multiplex PCR, the TCRdb table keeps only in-frame clones and is missing some. The repertoire holds 15,000 to 20,000 clones, with around 88% as singletons. Material: CD8+ T cells sorted from blood (inferred from file names), obtained from a patient given nivolumab and ipilimumab in sequence. Receptor source: a human donor with melanoma.

This rearrangement joins TRBV4-1 to TRBJ2-7, with 7 bases lining up with TRBD1. V shed 1 base and J 2 bases; nucleotides not matched to a gene: 2. This CDR3 comprises 14 residues. The germline gives CDR1 MGHRA, CDR2 YSYEKL. The CDR3 is CASSQGGGPYEQYF. CDR3 nucleotides: TGCGCCAGCAGCCAAGGAGGGGGCCCCTACGAGCAGTACTTC.

The V gene is TRBV19, the J gene TRBJ1-5; no clear D. Germline lookup yields CDR1 LNHDA and CDR2 SQIVND (reference sequence). This CDR3 is built from 16 residues. Trimming left V 7 bases short and J 5 bases short, with 21 bases between. This CDR3 is CASNLDVRIADQPQHF. CDR3 coding DNA: TGTGCCAGTAATTTAGATGTCCGGATAGCAGATCAGCCCCAGCATTTT.

The chain employs TRBV6-1 and TRBJ2-7, with 9 positions matching TRBD1. Germline V gene data show CDR1 as MNHNS and CDR2 as SASEGT. The CDR3 has 16 amino acids. The V gene end was trimmed by 3 bases and the J gene end by 2 bases; junction bases not matched to a gene: 8. CDR3 sequence: CASSEAPRDRAYEQYF. The CDR3 nucleotides are TGTGCCAGCAGTGAGGCCCCCCGGGACAGGGCCTACGAGCAGTACTTC.

J is TRBJ2-1 and V is TRBV28; 7 positions match TRBD2. Per germline, CDR1 MDHEN and CDR2 SYDVKM. Trimming removed 5 bases from V and 4 bases from J; junction bases left unmatched: 11. This CDR3 is 16 amino acids long. CDR3 sequence (DNA): TGTGCCAGCAGTCCCGGGGGGTTTGGGGGGTACAATGAGCAGTTCTTC. Its translation: CASSPGGFGGYNEQFF.

The V call is TRBV2, the J call TRBJ2-7, with a tentative D call TRBD2 (5 bases). Per the germline V gene, CDR1 is SNHLY and CDR2 is FYNNEI. This CDR3 is built from 16 residues. Trimming left V 4 bases short and J 0 bases short, with 16 bases between. The CDR3 spells CASSGLDSESSYEQYF. In DNA, the CDR3 is TGTGCCAGCAGTGGTTTGGACTCGGAAAGCTCCTACGAGCAGTACTTC.

The gene calls are TRBV5-1 and TRBJ2-2, with 7 bases identical to TRBD2. V gave up 4 bases and J gave up 6 bases; unmatched junction bases: 12. The CDR3 length is 16 residues. CDR1 and CDR2 from the germline V gene are SGHRS and YFSETQ. In DNA form, the CDR3 reads TGCGCCAGCAGCCGAGGGACTAACGTAGACTCCGGGGAGCTGTTTTTT. Translating gives CASSRGTNVDSGELFF.

V is TRBV27 and J is TRBJ2-7; D may be TRBD2 (6 bases). The V gene's germline CDR1 is MNHEY and CDR2 SMNVEV (reference sequence). The V gene lost 8 bases and the J gene lost 8 bases, with 19 bases spanning the gap. There are 13 residues in the CDR3. The CDR3 nucleotides are TGTGCCAGCTCCAAATACGGGGAGGAACAGCAGTACTTC. As protein: CASSKYGEEQQYF.

V and J are TRBV7-9 and TRBJ2-1, with a tentative D call TRBD1 (6 bases). Trimming shortened V by 2 bases and J by 7 bases, and 21 bases separated the two germline ends. CDR3 length: 17 residues. Germline loops: CDR1 SEHNR, CDR2 FQNEAQ (reference sequence). Here the CDR3 reads CASSLLRSGDPGNEQFF. The CDR3, as DNA: TGTGCCAGCAGCTTACTGAGATCAGGGGACCCGGGGAATGAGCAGTTCTTC.

CDR3 in amino acids: CASSQEPTTGRDTEAFF. The DNA for the CDR3 is TGCGCCAGCAGCCAAGAGCCGACTACAGGGAGGGACACTGAAGCTTTCTTT. V usage is TRBV4-1 and J usage is TRBJ1-1; a weak D match, TRBD1 (6 bases). Germline V CDR1 and CDR2: MGHRA, YSYEKL. This CDR3 is 17 amino acids long. The V end was cut by 0 bases, the J end by 3 bases, with 17 bases between.

The chain joins TRBV13 to TRBJ2-3; 14 positions match TRBD2. V shed 4 bases, J shed 2 bases, and the junction held 14 bases outside the gene matches. Germline CDR1 reads PRHDT; CDR2 reads FYEKMQ (reference sequence). The CDR3 length is 20 residues. The CDR3 region has the DNA TGTGCCAGCAGCTCAGCCGGGACTAGCGGGGGTGGAGAACTCACAGATACGCAGTATTTT. It is translated as CASSSAGTSGGGELTDTQYF.

V is TRBV5-6 and J is TRBJ2-7; D is perhaps TRBD1 (5 bases). Germline CDR1 SGHDT, CDR2 YYEEEE. Trimming took 0 bases from V and 4 from J, leaving 8 bases between them. This CDR3 contains 13 residues. The CDR3 reads CASSLGGRYEQYF. In DNA, the CDR3 is TGTGCCAGCAGCTTGGGGGGCAGGTACGAGCAGTACTTC.

This clone was recorded once. V gene TRBV13 combines with J gene TRBJ2-3, with 7 positions matching TRBD2. CDR1 is PRHDT and CDR2 is FYEKMQ in the germline V gene (reference sequence). V was pared by 4 bases and J by 0 bases, with 7 bases of the junction left unmatched. This CDR3 spans 16 amino acids. The CDR3 DNA follows: TGTGCCAGCAGCTCCTTTAGCGGGCCTAGCACAGATACGCAGTATTTT. As protein: CASSSFSGPSTDTQYF. The whole variable domain, filled in from reference TRBV13 and TRBJ2-3, reads AAGVIQSPRHLIKEKRETATLKCYPIPRHDTVYWYQQGPGQDPQFLISFYEKMQSDKGSIPDRFSAQQFSDYHSELNMSSLELGDSALYFCASSSFSGPSTDTQYFGPGTRLTVL.

The chain has TRBV19 and TRBJ2-7; 7 nucleotides agree with TRBD2. J gave up 0 bases and V 4 bases, and 0 bases lay outside the gene matches. The CDR3 covers 13 residues. Germline V gene lookup returns CDR1 LNHDA and CDR2 SQIVND (reference sequence). CDR3 residues: CASSTGGSYEQYF. The CDR3 DNA reads TGTGCCAGTAGTACGGGGGGCTCCTACGAGCAGTACTTC.